What follows is one T cell receptor beta chain and its context. This specimen comes from a study of CD8+ T cells in alopecia areata. Germline CDR1 and CDR2: MNHEY and SVGAGI. V dropped 6 bases and J dropped 2; count of bases not matched to a gene: 4. The CDR3 is made up of 14 amino acids. RNA was isolated and reverse transcribed to cDNA, the sequencing template. The assay was immunoSEQ multiplex PCR, and TCRdb's table has in-frame clones only and misses some. This table has more than 95,000 clones, more than 75% appearing once. The sample's treatment: oral pan-JAK inhibitor, 5-10 mg twice daily. The V call is TRBV6-5, the J call TRBJ2-3, with 8 bases lining up with TRBD1. Specimen: CD8+ T cells sorted from blood, collected at approximately week 31, from a patient treated with tofacitinib. The TCR sequence derives from a human donor with alopecia areata. CDR3 amino acids: CASSRTGPTDTQYF. The CDR3 DNA follows: TGTGCCAGCAGCCGGACAGGGCCCACAGATACGCAGTATTTT.